The clone carrying this T cell receptor (beta chain) was picked up many times. The target antigen is unknown. The data were taken from a study of molecular identifiers for immune sequencing clone quantification. Study conclusions and caveats: For highly expanded clones, sizes could be underestimated when identical TCR molecules share a barcode. Jurkat TCR RNA that was spiked in from one cell was reportedly detectable among one million naive cells.

TCRdb passed the PCR reads through MiXCR, listing each CDR3 protein once. Here the sample spans about 67,000 distinct CDR3 sequences, roughly 17% being singletons. CDR3 length equals 12 residues. V lost 8 bases and J 3 bases, leaving 10 bases between the germline ends. Germline V gene lookup returns CDR1 MNHNY and CDR2 SVGAGI (reference sequence). The clonotype comes from a human donor in good health. Some libraries in this study had Jurkat cell RNA spiked in. Source material: naive CD8+ T cells from blood, with Jurkat cell RNA spiked in. Noted subset: FACS-sorted CD8+CD4-CCR7+CD45RA+ naive T cells. V and J are TRBV6-6 and TRBJ1-2; possible D gene TRBD1, 5 bases. The CDR3 DNA sequence: TGTGCCAGCTCAGGGTTGGACTATGGCTACACCTTC. Translating it yields CASSGLDYGYTF.